What follows are 28 T cell receptor beta chains derived from one specimen sequenced in a study of blood T cells in healthy people across ages (dated by TCRdb to between 2015 and 2016). Library preparation used 5' RACE. TCRdb lists the instrument as Illumina HiSeq 2500. A second PCR of about 6 to 12 cycles was performed with a sample-barcoded 5' primer and a J-beta primer mix. In TCRdb, the public reads were trimmed at Q25 with fastp and aligned with MiXCR, with productive beta chains retained. Rows are unified per CDR3 protein, each entry keeping the most common DNA and genes. In all, the sample holds around 780,000 distinct CDR3 sequences, and around three fifths of those were seen once. About 26% of the sample belongs to the ten largest clones. The sample was blood. The receptor source for this set is a man aged 35 to 55 in good health.

This clonotype turned up a few times. The chain carries TRBV14 and TRBJ2-7; tentatively, D is TRBD1 (7 bases). Germline CDR1 reads SGHDN; CDR2 reads FVKESK. Trimming cost V 1 base and J 1 base, with 17 bases left between them. This CDR3 is 17 amino acids long. The CDR3 spells CASSQGGGGVRSYEQYF. CDR3 sequence (DNA): TGTGCCAGCAGCCAAGGAGGAGGGGGCGTCCGATCCTACGAGCAGTACTTC.

The rearrangement uses TRBV7-9 and TRBJ2-1, with D tentatively TRBD2 (6 bases). Germline V gene sequence: CDR1 SEHNR, CDR2 FQNEAQ (reference sequence). The germline V and J ends were trimmed by 11 bases and 5 bases, with 13 bases remaining between them. The CDR3 length is 12 residues. The CDR3 region is CAPEGSNNEQFF. For the CDR3, the DNA is TGTGCCCCGGAGGGATCTAACAATGAGCAGTTCTTC.

This chain connects TRBV4-2 to TRBJ2-7; 7 nucleotides line up with TRBD1. From germline, CDR1 is LGHNA and CDR2 YNFKEQ. CDR3 size: 15 residues. V was clipped by 5 bases and J by 0 bases; unmatched bases: 7. CDR3 region: CASSGEWTGSYEQYF. DNA for the CDR3: TGTGCCAGCAGCGGTGAGTGGACAGGCTCCTACGAGCAGTACTTC.

In its sample, this clonotype was seen a few times. This chain joins TRBV7-2 and TRBJ2-4; tentative D call: TRBD1 (5 bases). Trimming removed 5 bases from V and 0 bases from J, with 8 bases in between. CDR1 and CDR2 (germline): SGHTA, FQGNSA. This CDR3 is built from 14 residues. DNA of the CDR3: TGTGCCAGCAGCGTAGACAGAGCCAAAAACATTCAGTACTTC. Its translation: CASSVDRAKNIQYF.

This sequence joins TRBV7-9 and TRBJ1-2; D call uncertain. Germline CDR1 is SEHNR and CDR2 is FQNEAQ (reference sequence). V was pared by 5 bases and J by 4 bases, with 11 bases between. The CDR3 is 13 residues long. The CDR3 DNA sequence: TGTGCCAGCAGCAAACGTACGGGCTATGGCTACACCTTC. Protein product: CASSKRTGYGYTF.

The J gene is TRBJ2-2, the V gene TRBV5-5, with 10 bases aligning to TRBD1. With 3 bases clipped from V and 3 bases from J, the junction kept 2 bases outside the gene matches. CDR3 length: 15 residues. In germline, CDR1 is SGHKS, CDR2 YYEKEE (reference sequence). CDR3 nucleotides: TGTGCCAGCAGCTGGGACAGGGGATACACCGGGGAGCTGTTTTTT. Translated, it gives CASSWDRGYTGELFF. The complete variable domain, with remaining parts taken from reference TRBV5-5 and TRBJ2-2, reads DAGVTQSPTHLIKTRGQQVTLRCSPISGHKSVSWYQQVLGQGPQFIFQYYEKEERGRGNFPDRFSARQFPNYSSELNVNALLLGDSALYLCASSWDRGYTGELFFGEGSRLTVL.

The J gene is TRBJ1-2, the V gene TRBV28, with 9 bases matching TRBD1. The J segment lost 8 bases and the V segment lost 7 bases, leaving 11 bases of the junction unmatched. Germline V gene data show CDR1 as MDHEN and CDR2 as SYDVKM. The CDR3 is 14 residues long. CDR3 protein: CASNRWDRVGGYTF. DNA of the CDR3: TGTGCCAGCAATCGATGGGACAGGGTTGGCGGCTACACCTTC.

This chain uses TRBV5-5 with TRBJ1-4; no firm D call. Germline V gene lookup returns CDR1 SGHKS and CDR2 YYEKEE (reference sequence). Trimming shortened V by 4 bases and J by 5 bases, and 18 bases separated the two germline ends. This CDR3 is built from 16 residues. CDR3 amino acids: CASSLRPGTANEKLFF. Written as DNA, the CDR3 is TGTGCCAGCAGCCTCAGGCCCGGTACCGCCAATGAAAAACTGTTTTTT.

This clonotype was found a few times. V usage is TRBV10-3 and J usage is TRBJ1-6, with unresolved D. The germline V and J ends were trimmed by 3 bases and 7 bases, with 7 bases remaining between them. CDR1 ENHRY and CDR2 SYGVKD come from the germline V gene. The CDR3 is made up of 13 amino acids. The CDR3 is CAISEVVNSPLHF. CDR3 in DNA: TGTGCCATCAGTGAAGTCGTCAATTCACCCCTCCACTTT.

The chain combines TRBV29-1 with TRBJ2-5; TRBD1 aligns across 12 bases. Germline CDR1 SQVTM, CDR2 ANQGSEA. The CDR3 runs 13 residues. V gave up 6 bases and J gave up 11 bases; unmatched junction bases: 10. CDR3 DNA sequence: TGCAGCGTAACGGGACAGGGGGCTTACGGGCAGTACTTC. It specifies CSVTGQGAYGQYF. Together with reference TRBV29-1 and TRBJ2-5, the CDR3 gives the full variable domain: SAVISQKPSRDICQRGTSLTIQCQVDSQVTMMFWYRQQPGQSLTLIATANQGSEATYESGFVIDKFPISRPNLTFSTLTVSNMSPEDSSIYLCSVTGQGAYGQYFGPGTRLLVL.

This clonotype appeared a few times. The V gene is TRBV7-2, the J gene TRBJ2-3; 12 bases fit TRBD2. CDR3 length: 16 amino acids. Germline V gene lookup returns CDR1 SGHTA and CDR2 FQGNSA. J lost 6 bases, V lost 4 bases, and 8 bases had no gene match. The CDR3 protein is CASSSHSSGGADTQYF. CDR3 DNA sequence: TGTGCCAGCAGCTCCCATTCTAGCGGGGGGGCGGATACGCAGTATTTT.

V usage is TRBV12-3 or TRBV12-4 and J usage is TRBJ2-3; TRBD1 aligns across 8 bases. V was pared by 5 bases and J by 1 base, with 8 bases of the junction left unmatched. The CDR3 consists of 16 residues. The CDR3 bases are TGTGCCAGCAGTGGCTTCTTGGACAGGGGCACAGATACGCAGTATTTT. The encoded protein is CASSGFLDRGTDTQYF.

This clonotype has just a few counts. The chain has TRBV20-1 and TRBJ1-5, with a weak D call TRBD1 (5 bases). V lost 4 bases, J lost 1 base, and 14 bases lay in between. This CDR3 contains 15 residues. Germline assignment: CDR1 DFQATT and CDR2 SNEGSKA (reference sequence). CDR3 DNA: TGCAGTGCTAACCCCATCGGACAAAGCAATCAGCCCCAGCATTTT. The encoded protein is CSANPIGQSNQPQHF.

This clonotype was recorded a few times. This chain links TRBV29-1 with TRBJ2-1; 13 bases align to TRBD2. Trimming cost V 8 bases and J 9 bases; bases outside gene matches: 7. Germline values: CDR1 SQVTM, CDR2 ANQGSEA. The CDR3 runs to 13 residues. For the CDR3, the DNA is TGCAGCTCGGGACTAGCGGGAAGGAGTGAGCAGTTCTTC. This codes for CSSGLAGRSEQFF.

V is TRBV6-5 and J is TRBJ1-2, with a weak D call TRBD1 (6 bases). Germline loops: CDR1 MNHEY, CDR2 SVGAGI. V was cut by 5 bases and J by 1 base, with 14 bases left in between. This CDR3 is 15 amino acids long. This CDR3 reads CASSDPSGVNYGYTF. The DNA for the CDR3 is TGTGCCAGCAGTGATCCCTCAGGGGTTAACTATGGCTACACCTTC.

The gene calls are TRBV7-9 and TRBJ1-2, with D unresolved. V was trimmed by 5 bases and J by 6 bases, leaving 22 bases between them. The germline V gene has CDR1 SEHNR and CDR2 FQNEAQ (reference sequence). CDR3 length equals 16 residues. CDR3 protein: CASSILIGRRDDGYTF. CDR3 in DNA: TGTGCCAGCAGCATTCTTATCGGCAGGCGGGATGATGGCTACACCTTC.

This clonotype was detected once. The CDR3 is CASSALGGQYF. CDR3 bases: TGTGCCAGCAGTGCACTGGGGGGGCAGTATTTT. The chain has TRBV6-5 and TRBJ2-3, with D possibly being TRBD2 (6 bases). Between the trimmed V and J ends, which lost 5 bases and 11 bases, there was a span of 11 bases. From germline, CDR1 is MNHEY and CDR2 SVGAGI. The CDR3 has 11 amino acids.

The chain recombines TRBV12-3 or TRBV12-4 with TRBJ2-1; 7 nucleotides line up with TRBD2. With V trimmed by 7 bases and J by 5 bases, 11 bases remained unmatched. The CDR3 contains 15 residues. The CDR3 DNA reads as TGTGCCAGCACTCCGGGCGGGAGAGGCGACAATGAGCAGTTCTTC. The encoded protein is CASTPGGRGDNEQFF.

The CDR3 bases are TGTGCCAGCAAAAACGCTCAGGATGAGCAGTTCTTC. The encoded protein is CASKNAQDEQFF. V and J are TRBV9 and TRBJ2-1; the D is unclear. Germline V gene data show CDR1 as SGDLS and CDR2 as YYNGEE. The CDR3 loop spans 12 amino acids. Trimming stripped 6 bases from V and 8 bases from J, with 12 bases between.

The rearrangement uses TRBV6-2 or TRBV6-3 and TRBJ2-1; D remains unclear. Trimming took off 4 bases at V and 7 bases at J, with 8 bases between the two ends. Germline CDR1 is MNHEY and CDR2 is SVGEGT. The CDR3 has 12 amino acids. The CDR3 region is CASSSVTNEQFF. DNA for the CDR3: TGTGCCAGCAGTTCCGTGACGAATGAGCAGTTCTTC.

In its sample, this clonotype was seen once. Mismatch with germline at one junction end may stem from a read error. The chain links TRBV20-1 to TRBJ2-3; TRBD1 might be the D (6 bases). The CDR3 totals 14 residues. From germline, CDR1 is DFQATT and CDR2 SNEGSKA (reference sequence). For the CDR3, the DNA is TGCAGTGCCAGAGCCCCCAACAGGGCAGATACGCAGTATTTT. Its protein is CSARAPNRADTQYF.

The chain has TRBV20-1 and TRBJ2-3, with 8 positions matching TRBD2. The CDR3 is 15 residues long. The V gene end was trimmed by 1 base and the J gene end by 2 bases; junction bases not matched to a gene: 5. Germline CDR1 and CDR2: DFQATT and SNEGSKA (reference sequence). CDR3: CSARVPAGDTDTQYF. In nucleotides, the CDR3 is TGCAGTGCTAGAGTACCAGCGGGGGACACAGATACGCAGTATTTT.

In its sample, this clonotype was seen once. The rearrangement uses TRBV29-1 and TRBJ2-1, with D tentatively TRBD1 (6 bases). CDR3 length: 17 amino acids. Deletions cut 2 bases from V and 4 bases from J, with 21 bases between. Germline V lookup: CDR1 SQVTM, CDR2 ANQGSEA. CDR3 DNA sequence: TGCAGCGTTGAAATTATTGGGGAATCAGGGGCTTACAATGAGCAGTTCTTC. It is translated as CSVEIIGESGAYNEQFF.

This clonotype turned up a few times. V is TRBV7-6 and J is TRBJ2-1, with 9 bases identical to TRBD1. The CDR3 consists of 13 residues. CDR1 SGHVS and CDR2 FNYEAQ come from the germline V gene. V lost 0 bases to trimming and J lost 14 bases; unmatched junction nucleotides: 5. CDR3 sequence reads: CASSLAEGQGEFF. CDR3 coding DNA: TGTGCCAGCAGCTTAGCTGAGGGACAGGGAGAGTTCTTC.

The chain's CDR3 is CASSPRSGAVGEKLFF. DNA of the CDR3: TGTGCCAGCAGCCCTAGATCCGGGGCCGTGGGGGAAAAACTGTTTTTT. The chain has TRBV7-2 and TRBJ1-4; TRBD1 might be the D (5 bases). In germline, CDR1 is SGHTA, CDR2 FQGNSA. V was clipped by 5 bases and J by 8 bases, with 21 bases between them. The CDR3 has 16 amino acids.

The chain uses TRBV20-1 and TRBJ2-1; TRBD1 matches at 7 bases. The J call may be incorrect, as the DNA end agrees better with TRBJ2-7. The CDR3 consists of 15 residues. Germline CDR1 is DFQATT and CDR2 is SNEGSKA (reference sequence). The CDR3 loop is CSARDQGRGKYEQYF. For the CDR3, the DNA is TGCAGTGCTAGAGATCAGGGCAGGGGGAAATATGAGCAGTACTTC.

The chain carries TRBV20-1 and TRBJ2-3; D unclear. Between the trimmed V and J ends, which lost 1 base and 5 bases, there was a span of 7 bases. Germline V CDR1 and CDR2: DFQATT, SNEGSKA (reference sequence). There are 12 residues in the CDR3. The CDR3 region is CSARVWEDTQYF. The CDR3 DNA reads TGCAGTGCTAGAGTGTGGGAAGATACGCAGTATTTT.

The J gene is TRBJ1-2, the V gene TRBV4-1; 9 bases line up with TRBD1. The CDR3 runs 15 residues. The V and J ends lost 1 base and 8 bases, in that order; junction bases with no gene match: 8. The germline V gene encodes CDR1 MGHRA and CDR2 YSYEKL. CDR3 region: CASSQVLQGARGYTF. CDR3 sequence (DNA): TGCGCCAGCAGCCAAGTTTTACAGGGGGCTCGCGGCTACACCTTC.